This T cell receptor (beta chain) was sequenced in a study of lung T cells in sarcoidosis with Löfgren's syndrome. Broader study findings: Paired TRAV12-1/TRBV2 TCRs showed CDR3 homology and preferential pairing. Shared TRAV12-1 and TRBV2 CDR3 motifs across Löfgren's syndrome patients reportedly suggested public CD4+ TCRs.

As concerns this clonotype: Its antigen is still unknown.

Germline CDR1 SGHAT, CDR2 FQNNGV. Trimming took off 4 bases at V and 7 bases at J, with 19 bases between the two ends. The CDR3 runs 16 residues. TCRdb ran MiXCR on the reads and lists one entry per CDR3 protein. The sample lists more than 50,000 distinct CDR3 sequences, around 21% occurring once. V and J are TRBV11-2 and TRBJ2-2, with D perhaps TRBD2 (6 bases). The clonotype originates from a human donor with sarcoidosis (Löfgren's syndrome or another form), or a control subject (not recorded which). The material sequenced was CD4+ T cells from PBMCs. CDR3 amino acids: CASSWGSGRRGGELFF. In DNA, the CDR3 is TGTGCCAGCAGCTGGGGGTCCGGGAGACGTGGCGGGGAGCTGTTTTTT. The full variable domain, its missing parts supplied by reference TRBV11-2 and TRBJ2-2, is EAGVAQSPRYKIIEKRQSVAFWCNPISGHATLYWYQQILGQGPKLLIQFQNNGVVDDSQLPKDRFSAERLKGVDSTLKIQPAKLEDSAVYLCASSWGSGRRGGELFFGEGSRLTVL.